These T cell receptor beta chains were read from a single sample in a study of cytomegalovirus exposure and HLA in healthy donors. Produced via immunoSEQ multiplex PCR; TCRdb's table is partial and in-frame only. The profile shows fewer than 110,000 clones, around three quarters of them singletons. The sample consisted of PBMCs. Receptor source: a man between 40 and 49 years old in good health and CMV-seronegative. Both conserved end residues are part of each CDR3. Fields, in order: J gene, V gene, CDR3 protein.

j_call: TRBJ2-1
v_call: TRBV27
cdr3_aa: CASSSASGGRSEQFF

j_call: TRBJ2-5
v_call: TRBV5-5
cdr3_aa: CASSSTPTGGAETQYF

j_call: TRBJ2-2
v_call: TRBV29-1
cdr3_aa: CSVEVARSANTGELFF

j_call: TRBJ1-6
v_call: TRBV7-2
cdr3_aa: CASSPGTGGPLHF

j_call: TRBJ2-7
v_call: TRBV10-3
cdr3_aa: CAISKRTGRSYEQYF

j_call: TRBJ2-5
v_call: TRBV7-9
cdr3_aa: CSSRSKLGTGVHWETQYF

j_call: TRBJ1-1
v_call: TRBV29-1
cdr3_aa: CSVQTAMNTEAFF

j_call: TRBJ1-3
v_call: TRBV7-8
cdr3_aa: CASSIYNRDNGNTIYF

j_call: TRBJ2-7
v_call: TRBV10-1
cdr3_aa: CASSDLAGGFEQYF

j_call: TRBJ2-5
v_call: TRBV11-2
cdr3_aa: CASSLLAGRQETQYF